Shown below are 14 T cell receptor beta chains from a single sample sequenced in a study of blood T cell repertoires in COVID-19. Only in-frame clones appear in the TCRdb table, and some are missing; sequencing was by immunoSEQ multiplex PCR. The sample has 110,000 to 150,000 clones, 82% seen once. The specimen was peripheral blood. Source of these receptors: an elderly woman with acute or convalescent COVID-19.

This chain connects TRBV4-2 to TRBJ1-3; a possible D gene is TRBD1 (5 bases). Germline V gene lookup returns CDR1 LGHNA and CDR2 YNFKEQ. V gave up 4 bases and J gave up 0 bases, with 13 bases separating them. The CDR3 covers 16 residues. This chain's CDR3 is CASSPDSRVSGNTIYF. The CDR3 nucleotides are TGTGCCAGCAGCCCCGACTCCAGGGTCTCTGGAAACACCATATATTTT.

The chain is built from TRBV13 and TRBJ2-5, with D tentatively TRBD1 (6 bases). Trimming shortened V by 5 bases and J by 3 bases, and 19 bases separated the two germline ends. Germline V CDR1 and CDR2: PRHDT, FYEKMQ (reference sequence). The CDR3 covers 16 residues. The CDR3 DNA reads TGTGCCAGCAGCCCCCCGGCAGGGGCGGGCGAAGAGACCCAGTACTTC. Translating it yields CASSPPAGAGEETQYF. The entire variable domain, with the rest obtained from reference TRBV13 and TRBJ2-5, is as follows: AAGVIQSPRHLIKEKRETATLKCYPIPRHDTVYWYQQGPGQDPQFLISFYEKMQSDKGSIPDRFSAQQFSDYHSELNMSSLELGDSALYFCASSPPAGAGEETQYFGPGTRLLVL.

The chain recombines TRBV28 with TRBJ2-3, with D tentatively TRBD2 (6 bases). Trimming pared 1 base from V and 6 bases from J, leaving 23 bases between. The CDR3 sequence is 18 residues long. The germline CDR1 and CDR2 sequences are MDHEN and SYDVKM. The CDR3 coding sequence is TGTGCCAGCAGTTTATCCACCCCATGGGCTAGCGTTGCGGATACGCAGTATTTT. Translating it yields CASSLSTPWASVADTQYF.

This chain uses TRBV30 with TRBJ1-5; 8 nucleotides match TRBD1. Germline CDR1 reads GTSNPN; CDR2 reads SVGIG (reference sequence). V lost 7 bases to trimming and J lost 4 bases; unmatched junction nucleotides: 6. This CDR3 has 13 amino acids. CDR3 region: CASSDRVNQPQHF. The CDR3 DNA follows: TGTGCCTCCTCGGACAGGGTGAATCAGCCCCAGCATTTT.

The rearrangement uses TRBV30 and TRBJ1-4; 10 bases agree with TRBD1. V was clipped by 1 base and J by 6 bases; unmatched bases: 8. The germline CDR1 and CDR2 sequences are GTSNPN and SVGIG (reference sequence). CDR3 length equals 16 residues. This CDR3 is CAWSALDRGRDEKLFF. The CDR3 DNA is TGTGCCTGGAGTGCCCTCGACAGGGGGCGGGATGAAAAACTGTTTTTT.

V usage is TRBV28 and J usage is TRBJ1-4; D is ambiguous. The germline V gene encodes CDR1 MDHEN and CDR2 SYDVKM. Trimming left V 7 bases short and J 2 bases short, with 14 bases between. This CDR3 is 15 amino acids long. As DNA, the CDR3 is TGTGCCAGCACGGAGAGCAGAGGGACTAATGAAAAACTGTTTTTT. It codes for CASTESRGTNEKLFF.

This chain links TRBV4-1 with TRBJ2-3; TRBD2 matches at 7 bases. Germline values: CDR1 MGHRA, CDR2 YSYEKL. The CDR3 is made up of 15 amino acids. J lost 1 base, V lost 2 bases, and 3 bases had no gene match. CDR3: CASSQSGARTDTQYF. In nucleotides, the CDR3 is TGCGCCAGCAGCCAAAGCGGGGCCCGCACAGATACGCAGTATTTT.

The chain has TRBV9 and TRBJ2-4, with TRBD2 matching 9 bases. This CDR3 contains 15 residues. Germline V lookup: CDR1 SGDLS, CDR2 YYNGEE. Germline trimming cut 7 bases from V and 7 bases from J; bases unmatched to any gene: 12. CDR3 nucleotides: TGTGCCAGCGGGTCCCAGACCGGGACTAGCAACATTCAGTACTTC. The encoded protein is CASGSQTGTSNIQYF.

The chain employs TRBV7-8 and TRBJ1-3; D remains unclear. This CDR3 is 14 amino acids long. V shed 6 bases and J shed 0 bases, with 9 bases lying between them. Germline V gene data show CDR1 as SGHVS and CDR2 as FQNEAQ. CDR3 amino acids: CASRPQSSGNTIYF. CDR3 DNA: TGTGCCAGCAGACCACAGAGCTCTGGAAACACCATATATTTT.

The chain uses TRBV4-2 and TRBJ2-3; D not certain. CDR1 and CDR2 (germline): LGHNA, YNFKEQ. Between the trimmed V and J ends, which lost 3 bases and 5 bases, there was a span of 3 bases. CDR3 length: 11 residues. This chain's CDR3 is CASSHRDTQYF. The CDR3 nucleotides are TGTGCCAGCAGCCACAGAGATACGCAGTATTTT.

This chain joins TRBV27 and TRBJ2-3, with TRBD2 identical over 8 bases. From germline, CDR1 is MNHEY and CDR2 SMNVEV (reference sequence). The CDR3 is 14 amino acids. Trimming removed 6 bases from V and 4 bases from J; junction bases left unmatched: 6. This CDR3 is CASSLRTSPDTQYF. The DNA for the CDR3 is TGTGCCAGCAGCTTAAGGACTAGCCCAGATACGCAGTATTTT.

This clone was picked up a small number of times. V usage is TRBV5-1 and J usage is TRBJ2-7; 7 positions match TRBD1. V shed 2 bases and J 5 bases; nucleotides not matched to a gene: 1. Germline V gene data show CDR1 as SGHRS and CDR2 as YFSETQ. This CDR3 spans 12 amino acids. Written as DNA, the CDR3 is TGCGCCAGCAGCTTCCAGGGGGACGAGCAGTACTTC. This gives the protein CASSFQGDEQYF.

V is TRBV28 and J is TRBJ1-1; D is possibly TRBD1 (5 bases). There are 13 residues in the CDR3. Germline V gene lookup returns CDR1 MDHEN and CDR2 SYDVKM. V dropped 3 bases and J dropped 5 bases, with 10 bases sitting between them. CDR3 sequence: CASSFLAGTEAFF. In DNA form, the CDR3 reads TGTGCCAGCAGTTTTTTAGCAGGGACTGAAGCTTTCTTT.

Here the CDR3 reads CASSLMSANYGYTF. The DNA for the CDR3 is TGTGCCAGCAGCTTAATGTCAGCTAACTATGGCTACACCTTC. V gene TRBV7-2 combines with J gene TRBJ1-2; D is ambiguous. Looked up from germline, CDR1 is SGHTA and CDR2 is FQGNSA. This CDR3 has 14 amino acids. Trimming removed 2 bases from V and 0 bases from J, with 7 bases in between.